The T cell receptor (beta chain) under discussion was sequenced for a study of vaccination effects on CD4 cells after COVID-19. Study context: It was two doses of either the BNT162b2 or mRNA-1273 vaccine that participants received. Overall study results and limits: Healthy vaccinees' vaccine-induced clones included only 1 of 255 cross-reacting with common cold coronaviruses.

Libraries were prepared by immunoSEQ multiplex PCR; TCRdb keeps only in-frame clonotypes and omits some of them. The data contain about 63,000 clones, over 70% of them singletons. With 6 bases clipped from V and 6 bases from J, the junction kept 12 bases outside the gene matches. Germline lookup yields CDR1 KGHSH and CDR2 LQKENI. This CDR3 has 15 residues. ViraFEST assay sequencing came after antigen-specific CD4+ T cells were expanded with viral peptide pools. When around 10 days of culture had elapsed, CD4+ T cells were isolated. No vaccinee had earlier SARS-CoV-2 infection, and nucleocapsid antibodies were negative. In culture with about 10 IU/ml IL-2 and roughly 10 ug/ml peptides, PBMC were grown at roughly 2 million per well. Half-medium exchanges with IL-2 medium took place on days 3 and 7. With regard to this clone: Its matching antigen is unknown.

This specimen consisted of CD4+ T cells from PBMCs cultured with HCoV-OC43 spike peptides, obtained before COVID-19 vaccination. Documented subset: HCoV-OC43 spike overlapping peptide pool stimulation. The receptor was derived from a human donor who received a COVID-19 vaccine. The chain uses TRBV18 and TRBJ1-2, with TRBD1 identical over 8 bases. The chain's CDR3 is CASSSGGASLDGYTF. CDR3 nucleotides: TGTGCCAGCTCTTCAGGGGGCGCCTCGTTAGATGGCTACACCTTC.